This passage covers 7 T cell receptor beta chains from one sample sequenced in a study of T-cell memory formation after mild COVID-19. MiXCR, run by TCRdb on the 5' RACE reads, gives a single entry per CDR3 protein. The data hold about 250,000 distinct CDR3 sequences, with approximately 15% observed a single time. Sequenced: PBMCs or a T cell subset sorted from them (not recorded which). The receptors come from an adult woman who had mild COVID-19 (a few samples of this study predate the infection). Cell type and time point are not known.

The chain combines TRBV4-1 with TRBJ1-2, with 8 positions matching TRBD1. The CDR3 spans 17 residues. The germline gives CDR1 MGHRA, CDR2 YSYEKL. Trimming took 4 bases from V and 3 from J; bases not matched to a gene: 13. The chain's CDR3 is CASSPLAGRGHDYGYTF. CDR3 DNA: TGCGCCAGCAGCCCCCTGGCGGGCAGGGGGCATGACTATGGCTACACCTTC.

This chain links TRBV18 with TRBJ2-3, with 7 bases fitting TRBD2. V was clipped by 1 base and J by 0 bases; unmatched bases: 7. From germline, CDR1 is KGHSH and CDR2 LQKENI. There are 17 residues in the CDR3. CDR3 bases: TGTGCCAGCTCACCACTCTCTAGCGGCCAGAGCACAGATACGCAGTATTTT. Its translation is CASSPLSSGQSTDTQYF.

This clonotype has more than one count but fewer than ten. The chain combines TRBV29-1 with TRBJ1-5; perhaps TRBD1 as D (6 bases). The CDR3 length is 13 residues. Germline lookup yields CDR1 SQVTM and CDR2 ANQGSEA. The V and J ends lost 6 bases and 6 bases respectively, with 15 bases between them. The CDR3: CSVRVGGGQPQHF. The CDR3 DNA sequence: TGCAGCGTCCGCGTGGGGGGCGGTCAGCCCCAGCATTTT.

The chain uses TRBV15 and TRBJ2-7; perhaps TRBD2 as D (5 bases). This CDR3 is 16 amino acids long. Germline assignment: CDR1 LNHNV and CDR2 YYDKDF (reference sequence). The ends were cut back, 2 bases at V and 0 bases at J, with 14 bases in the middle. The CDR3 reads CATSRLSGFSSYEQYF. The CDR3 DNA reads as TGTGCCACCAGCAGACTATCGGGGTTTAGCTCCTACGAGCAGTACTTC.

This clonotype came up a few times. V is TRBV25-1 and J is TRBJ2-6; the D is unclear. Germline V gene lookup returns CDR1 MGHDK and CDR2 SYGVNS. V was cut by 7 bases and J by 4 bases, with 11 bases left in between. This CDR3 has 14 residues. The CDR3 region is CASNADPGANVLTF. CDR3 DNA sequence: TGTGCCAGCAACGCGGATCCCGGGGCCAACGTCCTGACTTTC.

This sequence joins TRBV7-9 and TRBJ1-5; D gene uncertain. The CDR3 sequence is 12 residues long. Germline V lookup: CDR1 SEHNR, CDR2 FQNEAQ (reference sequence). V dropped 3 bases and J dropped 6 bases, with 6 bases sitting between them. CDR3 amino acids: CASSFGVQPQHF. In DNA, the CDR3 is TGTGCCAGCAGCTTTGGGGTTCAGCCCCAGCATTTT. Together with reference TRBV7-9 and TRBJ1-5, the CDR3 gives the full variable domain: DTGVSQNPRHKITKRGQNVTFRCDPISEHNRLYWYRQTLGQGPEFLTYFQNEAQLEKSRLLSDRFSAERPKGSFSTLEIQRTEQGDSAMYLCASSFGVQPQHFGDGTRLSIL.

This clonotype was seen a handful of times. V usage is TRBV28 and J usage is TRBJ2-7, with D perhaps matching TRBD1 (7 bases). V gave up 3 bases and J gave up 4 bases, with 19 bases separating them. Germline CDR1 is MDHEN and CDR2 is SYDVKM. The CDR3 is 16 amino acids. The DNA for the CDR3 is TGTGCCAGCAGTTTGGTGGAGGGGGCGCCTCGTTACGAGCAGTACTTC. Translating gives CASSLVEGAPRYEQYF.